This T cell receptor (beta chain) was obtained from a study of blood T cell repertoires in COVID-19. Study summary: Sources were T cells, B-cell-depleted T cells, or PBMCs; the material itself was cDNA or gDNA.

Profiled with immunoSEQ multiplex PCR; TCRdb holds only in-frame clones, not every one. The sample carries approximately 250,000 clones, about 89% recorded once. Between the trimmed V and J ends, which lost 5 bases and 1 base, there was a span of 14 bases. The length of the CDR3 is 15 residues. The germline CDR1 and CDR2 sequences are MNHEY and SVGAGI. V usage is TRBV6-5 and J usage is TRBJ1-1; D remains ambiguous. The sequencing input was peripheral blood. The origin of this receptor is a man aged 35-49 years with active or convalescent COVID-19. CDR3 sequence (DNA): TGTGCCAGCAGTCCCCCTGCACACAAGAACACTGAAGCTTTCTTT. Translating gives CASSPPAHKNTEAFF.